Reported below is one T cell receptor (beta chain). Its antigen is currently unknown. The CDR3 has 15 residues. Trimming cost V 5 bases and J 8 bases; bases outside gene matches: 12. Germline V gene data show CDR1 as MDHEN and CDR2 as SYDVKM. Profiling relied on immunoSEQ multiplex PCR, and the TCRdb table lists in-frame clones only, not all of them. The table lists 50,000 to 65,000 clones, approximately 89% of them singletons, with roughly 8% in the top ten. The sample belongs to a study of cytomegalovirus exposure and HLA in healthy donors. Study context: The 95 to 150 validation repertoires used the same platform as the 650 to 800 first-cohort repertoires, a later analysis reported.

Study-level results: A later analysis found first-cohort TCR clusters tended to co-occur in the 130 or so validation repertoires. Cytomegalovirus association was listed for about 170 TCR beta chains. Cytomegalovirus status was reportedly diagnosed by the classifier with high specificity and sensitivity.

This TCR came from a woman younger than 30 in good health and CMV-seropositive. Sequenced: PBMCs. The V gene is TRBV28, the J gene TRBJ1-2; 9 positions match TRBD1. As DNA, the CDR3 is TGTGCCAGCAGTGACCAGGGGACAGGGAGGTACGGCTACACCTTC. It codes for CASSDQGTGRYGYTF.